This is a list of T cell receptor beta chains from one sample in a study of blood T cells in healthy people across ages. Each CDR3 protein gets one entry after TCRdb re-called the 5' RACE reads with MiXCR. Of about a million distinct CDR3 sequences in the sample, roughly two fifths were seen once. Sequencing was performed on blood. The receptors were sampled from a man aged 18 to 35 in good health. Both conserved end residues are part of each CDR3. A D gene is named only where the DNA matches it firmly. Clone size is stated in some rows and not others, as once, few, many or a class when expanded.

cdr3_aa | cdr3_nt | j_call | cdr3_length | v_call | clone_size | d_call
CASSLVWVAPYEQYF | TGTGCCAGCAGCTTAGTCTGGGTAGCCCCCTACGAGCAGTACTTC | TRBJ2-7 | 15 | TRBV7-2 | few | NA
CSVPGTGFAGELFF | TGCAGCGTGCCCGGGACAGGCTTTGCCGGGGAGCTGTTTTTT | TRBJ2-2 | 14 | TRBV29-1 | NA | TRBD1
CASSYSGLAGGYNEQFF | TGTGCCAGCAGTTACTCAGGACTAGCGGGGGGGTACAATGAGCAGTTCTTC | TRBJ2-1 | 17 | TRBV6-6 | NA | TRBD2
CASSKTSGGASTDTQYF | TGTGCCAGCTCCAAGACTAGCGGGGGCGCTAGCACAGATACGCAGTATTTT | TRBJ2-3 | 17 | TRBV18 | few | TRBD2
CASSQEGLSTDTQYF | TGTGCCAGCAGCCAAGAAGGACTCAGCACAGATACGCAGTATTTT | TRBJ2-3 | 15 | TRBV4-2 | many | NA
CSAERGTGDYGYTF | TGCAGCGCTGAACGCGGGACAGGGGACTATGGCTACACCTTC | TRBJ1-2 | 14 | TRBV29-1 | NA | TRBD1
CASSLGLRQGSHGGYTF | TGTGCCAGCAGCTTAGGCCTTCGACAGGGGTCTCATGGCGGCTACACCTTC | TRBJ1-2 | 17 | TRBV13 | NA | TRBD1
CASSAPDRAVTYNEQFF | TGTGCCAGCAGCGCACCGGACAGGGCCGTGACTTACAATGAGCAGTTCTTC | TRBJ2-1 | 17 | TRBV2 | NA | TRBD1
CASSWGTGGPLISNEQFF | TGTGCCAGCAGTTGGGGGACAGGGGGCCCCCTTATCTCCAATGAGCAGTTCTTC | TRBJ2-1 | 18 | TRBV6-2/TRBV6-3 | few | TRBD1
CASSRRQGYGYTF | TGTGCCAGCAGTCGCCGTCAGGGGTATGGCTACACCTTC | TRBJ1-2 | 13 | TRBV6-2/TRBV6-3 | few | NA
CSARESIDRNTEAFF | TGCAGTGCTAGAGAGTCCATCGACAGAAACACTGAAGCTTTCTTT | TRBJ1-1 | 15 | TRBV20-1 | NA | NA
CASSLALGGGANEQFF | TGTGCCAGCAGCTTAGCACTCGGCGGGGGGGCAAATGAGCAGTTCTTC | TRBJ2-1 | 16 | TRBV7-2 | NA | TRBD2
CASTSGLAATDTQYF | TGTGCCAGCACCTCGGGACTAGCGGCCACAGATACGCAGTATTTT | TRBJ2-3 | 15 | TRBV7-9 | few | TRBD2
CASSVDGEYGYTF | TGTGCCAGCAGCGTGGACGGGGAATATGGCTACACCTTC | TRBJ1-2 | 13 | TRBV9 | few | NA
CASSQDLGQGGEPQHF | TGCGCCAGCAGCCAAGATCTAGGACAGGGGGGAGAGCCCCAGCATTTT | TRBJ1-5 | 16 | TRBV4-3 | few | TRBD1
CAASRSRVDYEQYF | TGTGCCGCCAGCAGGTCCCGAGTCGATTACGAGCAGTACTTC | TRBJ2-7 | 14 | TRBV15 | NA | NA
CSVALAGGSSYNEQFF | TGCAGTGTCGCACTAGCGGGAGGGAGCTCCTACAATGAGCAGTTCTTC | TRBJ2-1 | 16 | TRBV20-1 | NA | TRBD2
CASTRLGYNEQFF | TGTGCCAGCACCAGGCTGGGGTACAATGAGCAGTTCTTC | TRBJ2-1 | 13 | TRBV6-2/TRBV6-3 | NA | NA
CASKDLRGHGYTF | TGTGCCAGCAAAGACCTCAGGGGGCATGGCTACACCTTC | TRBJ1-2 | 13 | TRBV6-5 | few | TRBD1
CASSRDRGTYSNQPQHF | TGCGCCAGCTCCCGGGACAGGGGAACCTATAGCAATCAGCCCCAGCATTTT | TRBJ1-5 | 17 | TRBV5-1 | few | TRBD1
CASSVSPYSPLHF | TGTGCCAGCAGCGTAAGTCCGTATTCACCCCTCCACTTT | TRBJ1-6 | 13 | TRBV7-8 | NA | NA
CASSLRWMGVDEQFF | TGTGCCAGCAGCTTAAGATGGATGGGGGTAGATGAGCAGTTCTTC | TRBJ2-1 | 15 | TRBV7-2 | NA | NA